This T cell receptor beta chain was observed in a study of T cells in Graves' hyperthyroidism and ophthalmopathy. About the study: Blood was drawn when the patient was first diagnosed and still untreated.

Duration under 3 months, a NOSPECS grade of at least 4, and a Clinical Activity Score of at least 3 characterized the ophthalmopathy patients. Broader study findings: Ophthalmopathy could be told apart from stable hyperthyroidism with a 13 V-J model. Most expanded thyroid clonotypes above 0.001 recurred in blood.

Amplification targeted TCR beta CDR3 regions from RNA transcripts. Carried out on the TCR CDR3, a first-round RT-PCR used the HTBI primer set. TCRdb reprocessed the multiplex PCR reads via MiXCR and lists one record per CDR3 protein. The sample lists more than 350,000 distinct CDR3 sequences, roughly 15% occurring once. Concerning this clonotype: Its antigen is as yet unknown.

The sample consisted of blood. The TCR comes from a woman aged 55-69 years with Graves' ophthalmopathy.

CDR3 sequence: CASSETSVLHDEQFF. For the CDR3, the DNA is TGTGCCAGCAGTGAGACTAGCGTACTGCACGATGAGCAGTTCTTC. The chain employs TRBV25-1 and TRBJ2-1; TRBD2 aligns across 8 bases. The CDR3 contains 15 residues. Germline loops: CDR1 MGHDK, CDR2 SYGVNS. The V segment lost 3 bases and the J segment 8 bases; nucleotides outside the gene matches: 9.